Described below is a single T cell receptor beta chain sequence and its context. Its specific antigen is unknown. One base away there is no much larger clone; base qualities are not given. For sequencing of the TCRbeta CDR3 region, genomic DNA was extracted from the sorted cells. The immunoSEQ Assay was used to sequence the TCRbeta CDR3 regions. The source is immuneACCESS, and TCRdb retained only in-frame sequences with V and J called. Part of the clones is not carried over; for the studies checked, unresolved V genes explain less than half of this, and the remainder is unexplained. Here the sample has roughly 99,000 clones; 80% to 95% occur a single time. Of the sample, approximately 1.2% is held by the ten largest clones. Trimming costs V 0 bases and J 2 bases, and their ends lie 20 bases apart. The CDR3 covers 18 residues, taking in both the cysteine and the phenylalanine. Solely the CDR3 DNA is kept, with 54 bases framed from the first base. The germline V gene encodes CDR1 MNHEY and CDR2 SMNVEV (reference sequence).

This record comes from a study of OX40 agonist ivuxolimab in advanced cancers. In the study overall: Ivuxolimab was a fully human IgG2 agonistic monoclonal antibody targeting the costimulatory receptor OX40 (CD134). Intravenous ivuxolimab was administered to patients every 2 weeks at six dose levels: 0.01, 0.1, 0.3, 1.5, 3 and 10 mg/kg. Of the approximately 50 dose-escalation patients, hepatocellular carcinoma was present in 19, melanoma in approximately 15, renal cell carcinoma in 9 and head and neck cancer in 9. In the dose-escalation cohort, 82.7% of patients were male, and the mean age was 60 years with a range of about 23 to 79. Patients were allowed to have had prior anti-PD-1, anti-PD-L1 or anti-CTLA-4 therapy, and around two fifths of the dose-escalation patients had been treated with checkpoint inhibitors. Partial responses were achieved by three dose-escalation patients, of whom one had hepatocellular carcinoma and two had cutaneous melanoma. Peripheral TCRbeta sequencing was intended to test whether TCR sequence diversity was altered and clonal T-cell expansion was caused by ivuxolimab. The paper reports the monotherapy dose-escalation portion (N of about 54 patients) of the phase I ivuxolimab trial.

Points the paper makes about the study in general: Partial responders in the 0.1-3.0 mg/kg groups had among the lowest normalized peripheral clonal expansion, especially among CD8+ T cells. Low levels of normalized T-cell clonal expansion were also seen in some patients who did not respond. After ivuxolimab, more expanded clones were found on average in CD8+ T cells than in CD4+ T cells. The antigen specificity of the peripheral T cells that underwent clonal expansion was not determined. At doses from 0.1 to 3.0 mg/kg, clonal expansion was seen in both CD4+ and CD8+ blood T cells between baseline and week 6.

The trial excluded patients who had a history of autoimmune disease or were on systemic immunosuppression. Peripheral blood for TCR sequencing was collected from all dose cohorts at baseline, on cycle 4 day 1, and on cycle 7 day 1. The samples were drawn from a first-in-human, open-label, multicenter phase I dose-escalation trial of ivuxolimab. The trial enrolled adults with locally advanced or metastatic head and neck squamous cell, hepatocellular, melanoma or renal cell carcinoma. Before TCR sequencing, CD4+ and CD8+ T cells were separately sorted from peripheral blood. This receptor was taken from an adult with an advanced solid tumor such as melanoma, head and neck, liver or kidney cancer. The chain was built from TRBV27 and TRBJ2-7; a confident D gene designation cannot be given. Sequences were derived from CD4+ or CD8+ T cells sorted from blood, sampled in a trial of the OX40 agonist ivuxolimab. The CDR3 in this case is CASSLSWAQDQSTYEQYF. Read as DNA, the sequence is TGTGCCAGCAGTTTATCGTGGGCCCAGGACCAAAGCACCTACGAGCAGTACTTC.